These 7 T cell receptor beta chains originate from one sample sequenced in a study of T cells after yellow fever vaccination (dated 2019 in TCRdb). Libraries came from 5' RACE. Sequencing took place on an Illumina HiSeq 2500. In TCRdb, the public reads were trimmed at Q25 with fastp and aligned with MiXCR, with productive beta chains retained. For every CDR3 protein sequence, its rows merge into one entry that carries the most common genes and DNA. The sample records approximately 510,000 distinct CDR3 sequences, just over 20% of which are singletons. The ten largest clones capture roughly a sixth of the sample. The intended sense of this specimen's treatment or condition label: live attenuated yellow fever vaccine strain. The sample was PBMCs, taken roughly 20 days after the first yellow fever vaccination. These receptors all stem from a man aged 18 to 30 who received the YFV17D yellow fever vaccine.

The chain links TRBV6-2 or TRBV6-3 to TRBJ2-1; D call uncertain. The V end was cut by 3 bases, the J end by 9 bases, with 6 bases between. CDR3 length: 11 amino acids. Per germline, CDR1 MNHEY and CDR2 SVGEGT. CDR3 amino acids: CASSYRTEQFF. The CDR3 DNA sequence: TGTGCCAGCAGTTATCGAACTGAGCAGTTCTTC.

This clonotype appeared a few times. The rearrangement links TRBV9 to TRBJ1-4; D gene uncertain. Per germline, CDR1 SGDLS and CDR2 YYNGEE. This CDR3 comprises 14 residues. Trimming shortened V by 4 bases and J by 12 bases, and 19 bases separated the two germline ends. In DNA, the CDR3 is TGTGCCAGCAGCCCTCCAGGCGGTCACGGGGAACTGTTTTTT. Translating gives CASSPPGGHGELFF.

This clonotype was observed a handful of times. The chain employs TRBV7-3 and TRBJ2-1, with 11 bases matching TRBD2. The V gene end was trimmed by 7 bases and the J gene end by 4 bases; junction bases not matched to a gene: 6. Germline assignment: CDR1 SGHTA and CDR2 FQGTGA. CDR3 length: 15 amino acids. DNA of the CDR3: TGTGCCAGCAAACCTAGCGGGGGGCTATACAATGAGCAGTTCTTC. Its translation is CASKPSGGLYNEQFF.

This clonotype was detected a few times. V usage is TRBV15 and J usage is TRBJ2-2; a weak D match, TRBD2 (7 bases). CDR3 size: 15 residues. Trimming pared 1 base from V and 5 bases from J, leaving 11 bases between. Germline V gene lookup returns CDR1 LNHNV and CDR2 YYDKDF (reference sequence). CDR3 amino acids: CATSRGRGGTGELFF. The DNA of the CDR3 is TGTGCCACCAGCAGAGGCAGGGGAGGGACCGGGGAGCTGTTTTTT.

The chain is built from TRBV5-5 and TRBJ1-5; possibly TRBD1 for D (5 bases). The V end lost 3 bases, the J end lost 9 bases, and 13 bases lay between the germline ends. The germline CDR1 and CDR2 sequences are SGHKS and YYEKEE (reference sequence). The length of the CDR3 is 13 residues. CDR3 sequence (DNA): TGTGCCAGCAGCTCCCTAGTGGGGGGGCCCCAGCATTTT. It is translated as CASSSLVGGPQHF.

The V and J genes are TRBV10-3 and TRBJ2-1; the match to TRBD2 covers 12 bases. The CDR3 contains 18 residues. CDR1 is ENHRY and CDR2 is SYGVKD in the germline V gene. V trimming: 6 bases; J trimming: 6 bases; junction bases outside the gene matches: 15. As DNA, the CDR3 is TGTGCCATCAGAGCAACCTTGGCGGGGACTAGCGGGCGCAATGAGCAGTTCTTC. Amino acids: CAIRATLAGTSGRNEQFF.

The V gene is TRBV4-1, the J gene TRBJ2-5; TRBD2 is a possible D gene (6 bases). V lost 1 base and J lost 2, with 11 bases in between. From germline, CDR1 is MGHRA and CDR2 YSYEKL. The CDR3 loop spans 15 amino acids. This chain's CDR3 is CASSQVRDFQETQYF. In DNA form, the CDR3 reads TGCGCCAGCAGCCAAGTCCGGGACTTTCAAGAGACCCAGTACTTC.